This T cell receptor beta chain was obtained from a study of blood T cell repertoires in COVID-19. Clones were read by immunoSEQ multiplex PCR, and TCRdb kept only the in-frame ones, dropping some. The data hold roughly 51,000 clones, with roughly nine tenths observed a single time. Trimming took off 5 bases at V and 0 bases at J, with 20 bases between the two ends. CDR1 and CDR2 from the germline V gene are MNHNY and SVGAGI (reference sequence). The CDR3 contains 17 residues. This clone was found once. The J gene is TRBJ2-7, the V gene TRBV6-6; tentative D call: TRBD1 (5 bases). This TCR was sampled from a woman aged 55-69 years with active or convalescent COVID-19. Sequenced input: peripheral blood. CDR3 in DNA: TGTGCCAGCAGTCGTCATTTACAGGCGACCAGCTCCTACGAGCAGTACTTC. Protein sequence: CASSRHLQATSSYEQYF.